Below, 7 T cell receptor beta chains from the same sample are listed, as sequenced in a study of blood T cell repertoires in COVID-19. Clones were read by immunoSEQ multiplex PCR, and TCRdb kept only the in-frame ones, dropping some. The repertoire holds roughly 190,000 clones, with approximately 91% as singletons. Specimen: peripheral blood. The source is a man in his thirties or forties with acute or convalescent COVID-19.

The V gene is TRBV6-5, the J gene TRBJ1-3, with TRBD1 matching over 8 bases. Unmatched junction bases numbered 6, after V lost 6 bases and J lost 2 bases. The CDR3 has 15 amino acids. Germline lookup yields CDR1 MNHEY and CDR2 SVGAGI. The CDR3 is CASSGMDRAGNTIYF. The CDR3, as DNA: TGTGCCAGCAGCGGTATGGACAGGGCTGGAAACACCATATATTTT.

The chain carries TRBV28 and TRBJ1-1, with unresolved D. Per the germline V gene, CDR1 is MDHEN and CDR2 is SYDVKM. The CDR3 runs 14 residues. Between the trimmed V and J ends, which lost 3 bases and 1 base, there was a span of 9 bases. The CDR3 sequence is CASSFWRENTEAFF. As DNA, the CDR3 is TGTGCCAGCAGTTTTTGGAGGGAGAACACTGAAGCTTTCTTT.

About this clone itself: One junction end disagrees with the germline gene, perhaps due to a read error. This chain uses TRBV6-6 with TRBJ2-3; 12 nucleotides line up with TRBD1. Germline CDR1 is MNHNY and CDR2 is SVGAGI (reference sequence). The CDR3 is made up of 15 amino acids. CDR3 loop: CASSVPGQGAFEPEF. CDR3 sequence (DNA): TGTGCCAGCAGCGTACCGGGACAGGGGGCTTTCGAACCCGAATTT.

The chain joins TRBV14 to TRBJ2-3, with 9 bases that match TRBD1. Germline-derived CDR1 and CDR2 are SGHDN and FVKESK. Losses at the gene ends were 4 bases for V and 1 base for J; bases not matched to a gene: 6. The CDR3 totals 16 residues. The CDR3 reads CASSPSRDRGTDTQYF. For the CDR3, the DNA is TGTGCCAGCAGCCCTAGTAGGGACAGGGGCACAGATACGCAGTATTTT.

The V and J genes are TRBV6-5 and TRBJ2-1, with 7 positions matching TRBD1. V lost 6 bases to trimming and J lost 2 bases; unmatched junction nucleotides: 7. Germline V gives CDR1 MNHEY, CDR2 SVGAGI. The length of the CDR3 is 15 residues. CDR3 coding DNA: TGTGCCAGCAGCTGGGGAAGGGGGCCCTACAATGAGCAGTTCTTC. As protein: CASSWGRGPYNEQFF.

The V call is TRBV7-9, the J call TRBJ1-1; no clear D gene. The length of the CDR3 is 16 residues. Trimming left V 2 bases short and J 3 bases short, with 16 bases between. The germline V gene encodes CDR1 SEHNR and CDR2 FQNEAQ (reference sequence). The CDR3 DNA reads TGTGCCAGCAGCTTACGTTCGGCGGGTAGGGACACTGAAGCTTTCTTT. Protein: CASSLRSAGRDTEAFF.

This clone has just one count. The chain links TRBV5-4 to TRBJ1-6; 8 bases map to TRBD1. Germline values: CDR1 SGHNT, CDR2 YYREEE (reference sequence). This CDR3 is 15 amino acids long. The J segment lost 9 bases and the V segment lost 3 bases, leaving 8 bases of the junction unmatched. In DNA, the CDR3 is TGTGCCAGCAGCTCGCGACAGGGGCCAAGTTCACCCCTCCACTTT. Translated, it gives CASSSRQGPSSPLHF.